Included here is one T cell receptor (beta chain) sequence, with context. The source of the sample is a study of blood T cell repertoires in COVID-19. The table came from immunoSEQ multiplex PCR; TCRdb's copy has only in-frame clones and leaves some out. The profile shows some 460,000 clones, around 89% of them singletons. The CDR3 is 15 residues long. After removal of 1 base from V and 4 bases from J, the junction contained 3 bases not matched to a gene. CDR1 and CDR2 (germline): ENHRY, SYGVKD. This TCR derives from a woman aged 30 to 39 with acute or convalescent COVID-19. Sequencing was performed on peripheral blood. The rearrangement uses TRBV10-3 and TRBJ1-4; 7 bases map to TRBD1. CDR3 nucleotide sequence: TGTGCCATCAGTGAGTGGGGACAGATTAATGAAAAACTGTTTTTT. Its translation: CAISEWGQINEKLFF.